Below are 17 T cell receptor beta chains sequenced from a single sample in a study of blood T cell repertoires in COVID-19. The protocol was immunoSEQ multiplex PCR, while the TCRdb copy is restricted to in-frame clones and leaves out a portion. This table has tens of thousands of clones, around four fifths appearing once. Sequencing was done on a sample of peripheral blood. The receptor set was obtained from a human donor in a cohort sampled during active COVID-19.

The chain uses TRBV6-6 and TRBJ2-7; 12 bases align to TRBD2. Germline V CDR1 and CDR2: MNHNY, SVGAGI (reference sequence). The J segment lost 6 bases and the V segment lost 8 bases, leaving 2 bases of the junction unmatched. The CDR3 spans 12 residues. The DNA of the CDR3 is TGTGCCAGCGTACTAGCGGGAGGCGAGCAGTACTTC. Amino acid sequence: CASVLAGGEQYF.

CDR3 nucleotides: TGTGCCAGCAGCTTAGTACAGGATCAGCCCCAGCATTTT. This encodes CASSLVQDQPQHF. The genes are TRBV11-2 and TRBJ1-5; possible D gene TRBD1, 5 bases. Germline loops: CDR1 SGHAT, CDR2 FQNNGV. The CDR3 length is 13 residues. V lost 1 base to trimming and J lost 5 bases, with 6 bases between them.

This clone was counted a few times. CDR3 DNA: TGTGCCAGCATGGGACTAGCGGGAGGAGGGGAGACCCAGTACTTC. It codes for CASMGLAGGGETQYF. The rearrangement uses TRBV27 and TRBJ2-5, with 15 bases lining up with TRBD2. CDR1 is MNHEY and CDR2 is SMNVEV in the germline V gene (reference sequence). CDR3 length equals 15 residues. V lost 7 bases, J lost 5 bases, and 5 bases stayed unmatched.

This rearrangement joins TRBV5-1 to TRBJ2-5; no clear D. The germline V gene has CDR1 SGHRS and CDR2 YFSETQ. V was cut by 0 bases and J by 2 bases, with 14 bases left in between. The CDR3 is 16 residues long. Here the CDR3 reads CASSLGSLGGQETQYF. The CDR3 DNA sequence: TGCGCCAGCAGCTTGGGATCTCTAGGTGGGCAAGAGACCCAGTACTTC.

V and J are TRBV19 and TRBJ2-6; TRBD1 agrees at 8 bases. V shed 2 bases, J shed 2 bases, and the junction held 5 bases outside the gene matches. The CDR3 contains 17 residues. Germline values: CDR1 LNHDA, CDR2 SQIVND (reference sequence). The CDR3 here is CASSIRRQGTGANVLTF. DNA for the CDR3: TGTGCCAGTAGTATACGCAGACAGGGGACTGGGGCCAACGTCCTGACTTTC.

The rearrangement uses TRBV4-1 and TRBJ2-3, with TRBD1 identical over 8 bases. V shed 2 bases and J 4 bases; nucleotides not matched to a gene: 11. This CDR3 is 17 amino acids long. Germline V gene sequence: CDR1 MGHRA, CDR2 YSYEKL. The CDR3 nucleotides are TGCGCCAGCAGCCAATTGGATGGCAGGGGGCAATCAGATACGCAGTATTTT. This codes for CASSQLDGRGQSDTQYF.

V and J are TRBV5-6 and TRBJ1-3, with D possibly being TRBD1 (5 bases). The CDR3 spans 15 residues. V was cut by 4 bases and J by 0 bases, with 11 bases left in between. Germline-derived CDR1 and CDR2 are SGHDT and YYEEEE. DNA for the CDR3: TGTGCCAGCAGCCCTCCAGGGATCTCTGGAAACACCATATATTTT. It is translated as CASSPPGISGNTIYF. Based on the CDR3 plus reference TRBV5-6 and TRBJ1-3, the full variable domain is DAGVTQSPTHLIKTRGQQVTLRCSPKSGHDTVSWYQQALGQGPQFIFQYYEEEERQRGNFPDRFSGHQFPNYSSELNVNALLLGDSALYLCASSPPGISGNTIYFGEGSWLTVV.

The chain recombines TRBV19 with TRBJ2-1; D may be TRBD2 (6 bases). V lost 1 base and J lost 8, with 9 bases in between. The germline V gene encodes CDR1 LNHDA and CDR2 SQIVND (reference sequence). This CDR3 contains 13 residues. The CDR3: CASSIGLGDEQFF. CDR3 in DNA: TGTGCCAGTAGTATAGGACTAGGCGATGAGCAGTTCTTC.

The rearrangement uses TRBV19 and TRBJ2-3, with 11 bases that match TRBD2. V was pared by 1 base and J by 2 bases, with 2 bases of the junction left unmatched. The CDR3 extends over 16 amino acids. Germline V gives CDR1 LNHDA, CDR2 SQIVND (reference sequence). The CDR3 DNA reads as TGTGCCAGTAGTATAGGACTAGCGGGGTCCACAGATACGCAGTATTTT. It translates to CASSIGLAGSTDTQYF.

The chain is built from TRBV6-5 and TRBJ2-7, with D maybe TRBD1 (5 bases). V lost 0 bases to trimming and J lost 0 bases, with 12 bases between them. This CDR3 region has 16 residues. Germline CDR1 MNHEY, CDR2 SVGAGI. In DNA form, the CDR3 reads TGTGCCAGCAGTTACTCAGGGGCAGTTCTCTCCTACGAGCAGTACTTC. Its protein product is CASSYSGAVLSYEQYF.

The chain recombines TRBV5-6 with TRBJ2-5, with 7 nucleotides matching TRBD1. V was pared by 4 bases and J by 4 bases, with 13 bases of the junction left unmatched. The germline gives CDR1 SGHDT, CDR2 YYEEEE. The CDR3 spans 16 residues. The CDR3 protein is CASSLGQVGIRETQYF. CDR3 nucleotides: TGTGCCAGCAGCCTAGGACAGGTAGGGATCCGAGAGACCCAGTACTTC.

This chain uses TRBV6-5 with TRBJ1-4, with a tentative D call TRBD1 (5 bases). V dropped 6 bases and J dropped 6 bases, with 17 bases sitting between them. This CDR3 has 15 amino acids. Per the germline V gene, CDR1 is MNHEY and CDR2 is SVGAGI. The CDR3 DNA follows: TGTGCCAGCAGCACCAACCAGTGGGGGGATGAAAAACTGTTTTTT. It specifies CASSTNQWGDEKLFF.

The chain is built from TRBV11-2 and TRBJ2-1; TRBD1 agrees at 8 bases. In germline, CDR1 is SGHAT, CDR2 FQNNGV. This CDR3 is built from 16 residues. V trimming: 4 bases; J trimming: 4 bases; junction bases outside the gene matches: 9. CDR3: CASSSWTGMAYNEQFF. The CDR3 DNA reads TGTGCCAGCAGCTCGTGGACAGGGATGGCTTACAATGAGCAGTTCTTC.

The rearrangement links TRBV28 to TRBJ1-3; D possibly corresponds to TRBD1 (6 bases). Trimming removed 7 bases at V and 4 bases at J, with 11 bases between. The CDR3 covers 13 residues. Germline CDR1 MDHEN, CDR2 SYDVKM. CDR3 in amino acids: CASKQGSGNTIYF. CDR3 sequence (DNA): TGTGCCAGCAAACAGGGATCCGGAAACACCATATATTTT.

The CDR3 loop is CASSRQGEGGYF. The DNA for the CDR3 is TGTGCCAGCAGTCGACAGGGGGAGGGAGGGTACTTC. J is TRBJ2-7 and V is TRBV28; 9 bases are shared with TRBD1. The CDR3 totals 12 residues. Germline trimming cut 5 bases from V and 12 bases from J; bases unmatched to any gene: 8. The V gene's germline CDR1 is MDHEN and CDR2 SYDVKM.

This clone has only a few counts. The chain employs TRBV5-1 and TRBJ2-1, with 9 bases identical to TRBD2. J was trimmed by 4 bases and V by 4 bases; bases with no gene match: 6. CDR3 length equals 15 residues. Germline CDR1 reads SGHRS; CDR2 reads YFSETQ. This CDR3 reads CASSPTSGPYNEQFF. CDR3 coding DNA: TGCGCCAGCAGCCCCACTAGCGGGCCTTACAATGAGCAGTTCTTC. Variable domain in full (rest from reference TRBV5-1 and TRBJ2-1): KAGVTQTPRYLIKTRGQQVTLSCSPISGHRSVSWYQQTPGQGLQFLFEYFSETQRNKGNFPGRFSGRQFSNSRSEMNVSTLELGDSALYLCASSPTSGPYNEQFFGPGTRLTVL.

The rearrangement links TRBV6-6 to TRBJ2-5, with D possibly being TRBD1 (6 bases). Germline loops: CDR1 MNHNY, CDR2 SVGAGI (reference sequence). V dropped 2 bases and J dropped 2 bases, with 15 bases sitting between them. The CDR3 loop spans 16 amino acids. The CDR3 sequence is CASSYVGPGAQETQYF. In DNA, the CDR3 is TGTGCCAGCAGTTACGTAGGGCCAGGGGCGCAAGAGACCCAGTACTTC.